Below are 18 T cell receptor beta chains sequenced from a single sample in a study of blood T cell repertoires in COVID-19. The assay was immunoSEQ multiplex PCR, and TCRdb's table has in-frame clones only and misses some. The sample lists about 220,000 clones, around three quarters occurring once. The sequenced sample was peripheral blood. The receptors derive from a woman between 70 and 85 years old with acute or convalescent COVID-19.

This chain connects TRBV18 to TRBJ2-2, with D maybe TRBD2 (6 bases). Trimming took 3 bases from V and 1 from J, leaving 9 bases between them. Germline V gives CDR1 KGHSH, CDR2 LQKENI. This CDR3 spans 15 amino acids. DNA for the CDR3: TGTGCCAGCTCACCCTACGGGGGGAACACCGGGGAGCTGTTTTTT. Amino acid sequence: CASSPYGGNTGELFF.

The V call is TRBV20-1, the J call TRBJ2-5; D gene uncertain. The CDR3 has 10 amino acids. CDR1 is DFQATT and CDR2 is SNEGSKA in the germline V gene (reference sequence). The ends were cut back, 6 bases at V and 6 bases at J, with 8 bases in the middle. This chain's CDR3 is CSAWAKTQYF. The CDR3 coding sequence is TGCAGTGCGTGGGCGAAGACCCAGTACTTC.

This chain connects TRBV6-5 to TRBJ1-4, with TRBD1 as a possible D gene (5 bases). This CDR3 contains 14 residues. Germline V gene lookup returns CDR1 MNHEY and CDR2 SVGAGI. V dropped 4 bases and J dropped 6 bases, with 12 bases sitting between them. The CDR3, as DNA: TGTGCCAGCAGTTCCCGTGGGGGGGATGAAAAACTGTTTTTT. It encodes CASSSRGGDEKLFF.

The chain employs TRBV4-2 and TRBJ2-3; 12 positions agree with TRBD2. The CDR3 has 18 amino acids. Germline CDR1 LGHNA, CDR2 YNFKEQ. V gave up 0 bases and J gave up 4 bases; unmatched junction bases: 8. The CDR3 DNA follows: TGTGCCAGCAGCCAAGATGTGGCTAGCGGGGGGGCCTCAGATACGCAGTATTTT. It yields the protein CASSQDVASGGASDTQYF.

The gene calls are TRBV7-2 and TRBJ2-3; D might be TRBD2 (7 bases). Trimming shortened V by 3 bases and J by 3 bases, and 13 bases separated the two germline ends. CDR3 length equals 15 residues. Germline CDR1 is SGHTA and CDR2 is FQGNSA. CDR3 DNA: TGTGCCAGCAGCTTGGCGGGGGCGCATACAGATACGCAGTATTTT. Amino acid sequence: CASSLAGAHTDTQYF.

The chain employs TRBV6-4 and TRBJ2-3; 7 nucleotides match TRBD1. J lost 7 bases, V lost 2 bases, and 6 bases had no gene match. The CDR3 length is 14 residues. Germline V gene lookup returns CDR1 MRHNA and CDR2 SNTAGT. CDR3 in amino acids: CASSDTTGANTQYF. CDR3 in DNA: TGTGCCAGCAGTGACACCACAGGGGCAAATACGCAGTATTTT.

This chain uses TRBV6-1 with TRBJ2-7; D gene uncertain. Trimming removed 3 bases at V and 6 bases at J, with 24 bases between. Germline loops: CDR1 MNHNS, CDR2 SASEGT. The CDR3 runs 17 residues. The CDR3 is CASSEAATLNYHREQYV. The CDR3 DNA follows: TGTGCCAGCAGTGAGGCGGCTACCCTTAACTACCACCGCGAGCAGTACGTC.

V and J are TRBV10-3 and TRBJ2-5, with D possibly TRBD1 on 6 matching bases. This CDR3 spans 14 amino acids. V dropped 5 bases and J dropped 3 bases, with 13 bases sitting between them. CDR1 ENHRY and CDR2 SYGVKD come from the germline V gene. CDR3 region: CAISPDDRKETQYF. CDR3 in DNA: TGTGCCATCAGTCCGGACGACAGGAAAGAGACCCAGTACTTC.

The rearrangement joins TRBV18 to TRBJ2-3; 8 bases match TRBD2. This CDR3 has 18 amino acids. The V gene end was trimmed by 2 bases and the J gene end by 4 bases; junction bases not matched to a gene: 14. The germline V gene encodes CDR1 KGHSH and CDR2 LQKENI. CDR3 nucleotides: TGTGCCAGCTCACCAGCCACCCTTAGGGGACTAGTGTCAGATACGCAGTATTTT. It yields the protein CASSPATLRGLVSDTQYF.

V and J are TRBV7-2 and TRBJ2-3; the D gene is possibly TRBD2 (6 bases). The length of the CDR3 is 15 residues. V was pared by 3 bases and J by 1 base, with 11 bases between. CDR1 and CDR2 (germline): SGHTA, FQGNSA. Here the CDR3 reads CASSFWGGGTDTQYF. The DNA of the CDR3 is TGTGCCAGCAGCTTCTGGGGCGGGGGCACAGATACGCAGTATTTT.

This clone was seen a single time. The rearrangement joins TRBV5-5 to TRBJ1-2; possibly TRBD1 for D (5 bases). This CDR3 has 16 residues. V shed 0 bases and J shed 2 bases, with 14 bases lying between them. Germline V gene data show CDR1 as SGHKS and CDR2 as YYEKEE (reference sequence). CDR3 DNA sequence: TGTGCCAGCAGCTTGGAGGGGTTGGGGGGAAACTATGGCTACACCTTC. This codes for CASSLEGLGGNYGYTF.

The chain recombines TRBV4-1 with TRBJ2-7; 12 bases agree with TRBD2. There are 17 residues in the CDR3. Trimming at V came to 4 bases and at J to 1 base, leaving 8 bases not matched to a gene. Per germline, CDR1 MGHRA and CDR2 YSYEKL. CDR3 bases: TGCGCCAGCAGCCGAGCCCCGACTAGCGGGGGTTCCTACGAGCAGTACTTC. Protein sequence: CASSRAPTSGGSYEQYF.

This chain joins TRBV24-1 and TRBJ1-2; D gene ambiguous. This CDR3 comprises 11 residues. CDR1 and CDR2 from the germline V gene are KGHDR and SFDVKD. V was shortened by 3 bases and J by 8 bases, with 6 bases between the two germline ends. The CDR3 DNA sequence: TGTGCCACCAGTGATGGGCAAGGCTACACCTTC. Translated: CATSDGQGYTF.

The CDR3 region is CASSPAGGPLYEQYF. The CDR3 region has the DNA TGTGCCAGCTCACCAGCCGGGGGGCCCCTCTACGAGCAGTACTTC. The chain recombines TRBV18 with TRBJ2-7; D might be TRBD2 (7 bases). V was clipped by 2 bases and J by 3 bases, with 14 bases between them. CDR1 and CDR2 (germline): KGHSH, LQKENI. The length of the CDR3 is 15 residues.

The J gene is TRBJ2-3, the V gene TRBV4-3, with D perhaps TRBD2 (5 bases). There are 16 residues in the CDR3. Germline V gene sequence: CDR1 LGHNA, CDR2 YSLEER. Trimming removed 0 bases from V and 4 bases from J, with 14 bases in between. This CDR3 is CASSQDWGVGADTQYF. DNA of the CDR3: TGCGCCAGCAGCCAAGATTGGGGAGTTGGTGCAGATACGCAGTATTTT.

This clone was picked up one time. The chain employs TRBV6-5 and TRBJ1-5, with D tentatively TRBD1 (5 bases). With 10 bases removed from V and 3 bases from J, the gap between germline ends came to 16 bases. The CDR3 runs to 14 residues. In germline, CDR1 is MNHEY, CDR2 SVGAGI. The CDR3 is CAIQKQGPNQPQHF. CDR3 nucleotides: TGTGCCATTCAGAAGCAGGGCCCCAATCAGCCCCAGCATTTT.

The J gene is TRBJ1-1, the V gene TRBV19; D is possibly TRBD1 (6 bases). CDR1 is LNHDA and CDR2 is SQIVND in the germline V gene (reference sequence). The CDR3 covers 14 residues. Trimming shortened V by 7 bases and J by 5 bases, and 17 bases separated the two germline ends. The DNA for the CDR3 is TGTGCCAGTACACGACAGGCCGTTGGAACTGAAGCTTTCTTT. Amino acid sequence: CASTRQAVGTEAFF.

The CDR3 here is CAWNFRDRGRNTEAFF. For the CDR3, the DNA is TGTGCCTGGAATTTCCGGGACAGGGGAAGGAACACTGAAGCTTTCTTT. This chain uses TRBV30 with TRBJ1-1, with 10 bases that match TRBD1. The V gene's germline CDR1 is GTSNPN and CDR2 SVGIG (reference sequence). The CDR3 runs to 16 residues. The J segment lost 1 base and the V segment lost 4 bases, leaving 9 bases of the junction unmatched.